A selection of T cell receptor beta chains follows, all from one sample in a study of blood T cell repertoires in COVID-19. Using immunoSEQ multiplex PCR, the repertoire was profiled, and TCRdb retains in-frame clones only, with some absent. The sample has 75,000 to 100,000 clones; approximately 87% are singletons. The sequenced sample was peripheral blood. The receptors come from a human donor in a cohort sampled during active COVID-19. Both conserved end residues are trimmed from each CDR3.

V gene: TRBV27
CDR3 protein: ASSSRKDGGSYNEQF

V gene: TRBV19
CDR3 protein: ASSPQGTYGYT

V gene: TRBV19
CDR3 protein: ASSDTRGNNEKLF

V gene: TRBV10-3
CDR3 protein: AISGLAGGPTGELF

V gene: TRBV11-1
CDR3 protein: ASSPWTDNTGELF

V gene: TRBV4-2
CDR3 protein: ASNPIGSGSYNEQF

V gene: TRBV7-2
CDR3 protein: ASSLVAVHQETQY

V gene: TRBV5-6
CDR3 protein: ASSLGPGSAIEKLF

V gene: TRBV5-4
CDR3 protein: ASSLLRPGTGANVLT

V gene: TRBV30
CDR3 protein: AWSQDRVSYEQY

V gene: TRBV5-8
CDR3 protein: ASSLRETYEQY

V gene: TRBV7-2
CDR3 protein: ASSLGRAVEAF

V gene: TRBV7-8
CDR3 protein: ASSIGTRSPTGELF

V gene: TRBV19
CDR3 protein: ASSPGLPDEQY

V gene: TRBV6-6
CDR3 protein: ASSYSGGALGEKLF

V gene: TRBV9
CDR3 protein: ASSKSGTLIGNTIY

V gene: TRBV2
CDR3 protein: ASSFGGSQEKLF

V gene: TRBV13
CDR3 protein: ASSLGQGRTGELF

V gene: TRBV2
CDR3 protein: ASSEAGGQNSPLH

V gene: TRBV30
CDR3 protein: AGIGEGLYEQY

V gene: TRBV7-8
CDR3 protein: ASSSIAGQGRQPQH

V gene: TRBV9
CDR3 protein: ASSGSRGLYNEQF

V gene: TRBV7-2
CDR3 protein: ASSPLDISEQY

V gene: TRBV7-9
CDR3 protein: ASSLGGDGGPEAF

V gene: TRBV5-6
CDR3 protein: ASSDVDDRGLNTGELF

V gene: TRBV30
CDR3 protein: AWSVLYEQY

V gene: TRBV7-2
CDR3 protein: ASSLGAAGGFVDTQY

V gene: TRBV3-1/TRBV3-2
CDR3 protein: ASSQGLRLAGQNEQF

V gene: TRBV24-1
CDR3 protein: ATSGGLAVYNEQF

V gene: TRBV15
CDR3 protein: ATSPRLIGASGNTIY

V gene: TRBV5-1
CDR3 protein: ASKESANTGELF

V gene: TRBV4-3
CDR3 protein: ASSQDAGLGEQY

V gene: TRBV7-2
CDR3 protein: ASSSRTSGSQETQY

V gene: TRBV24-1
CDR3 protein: ATSELNYGYT

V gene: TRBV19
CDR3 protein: ASSTDRGPPYEQY

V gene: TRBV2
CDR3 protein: ASSEQGMGGETQY

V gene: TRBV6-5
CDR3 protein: ASSRTGYEQY

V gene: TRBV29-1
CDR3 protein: SVSLGGWAYNEQF

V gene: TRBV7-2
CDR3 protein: ASSLGQGALGKLF

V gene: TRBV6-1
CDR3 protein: ASSDRQANQPQH

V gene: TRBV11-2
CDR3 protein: ASSPGTYEQY

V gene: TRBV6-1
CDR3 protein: ASSDTYSSHEQF

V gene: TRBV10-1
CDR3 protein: ASSEFRRGTPGGTQY

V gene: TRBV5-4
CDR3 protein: ASSLGGTGGETQY

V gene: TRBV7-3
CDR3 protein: ASSRDSSYEQY